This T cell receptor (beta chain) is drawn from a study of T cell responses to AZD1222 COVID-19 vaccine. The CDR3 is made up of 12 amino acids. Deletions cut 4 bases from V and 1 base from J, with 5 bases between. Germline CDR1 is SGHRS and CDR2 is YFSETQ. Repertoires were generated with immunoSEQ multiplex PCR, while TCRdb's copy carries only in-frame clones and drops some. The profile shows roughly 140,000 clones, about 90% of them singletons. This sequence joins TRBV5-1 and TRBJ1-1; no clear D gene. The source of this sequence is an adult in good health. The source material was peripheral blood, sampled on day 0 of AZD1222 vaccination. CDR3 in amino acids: CASSNKNTEAFF. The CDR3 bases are TGCGCCAGCAGCAACAAGAACACTGAAGCTTTCTTT. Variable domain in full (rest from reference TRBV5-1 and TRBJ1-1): KAGVTQTPRYLIKTRGQQVTLSCSPISGHRSVSWYQQTPGQGLQFLFEYFSETQRNKGNFPGRFSGRQFSNSRSEMNVSTLELGDSALYLCASSNKNTEAFFGQGTRLTVV.